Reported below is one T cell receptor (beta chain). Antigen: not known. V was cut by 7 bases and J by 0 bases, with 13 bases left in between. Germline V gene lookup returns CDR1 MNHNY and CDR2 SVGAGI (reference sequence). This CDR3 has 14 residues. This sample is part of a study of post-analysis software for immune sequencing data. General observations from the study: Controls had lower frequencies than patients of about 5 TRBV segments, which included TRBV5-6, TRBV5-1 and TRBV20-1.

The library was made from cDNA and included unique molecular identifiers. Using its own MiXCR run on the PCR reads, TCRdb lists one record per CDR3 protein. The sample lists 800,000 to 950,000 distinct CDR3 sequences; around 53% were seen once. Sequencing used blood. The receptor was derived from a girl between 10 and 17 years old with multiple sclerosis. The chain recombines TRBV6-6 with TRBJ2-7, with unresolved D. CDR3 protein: CASKLGGSSYEQYF. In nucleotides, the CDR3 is TGTGCCAGCAAATTAGGCGGAAGCTCCTACGAGCAGTACTTC.